This TCR beta chain was retrieved from a study of cytomegalovirus exposure and HLA in healthy donors. Study-wide context: The same platform was used for the approximately 110 validation repertoires and the approximately 670 first-cohort repertoires, a later analysis reported.

Germline V CDR1 and CDR2: MNHNS, SASEGT. With 4 bases removed from V and 6 bases from J, the gap between germline ends came to 13 bases. This CDR3 has 14 amino acids. TCRdb's table, derived via immunoSEQ multiplex PCR, lists solely in-frame clones and lacks some. The sample includes 180,000 or so clones, roughly 82% of them seen just once. Donors came from a validation cohort of some 110 subjects, distinct from the first 666-subject cohort. The sequence came from a woman between 25 and 40 years old in good health and CMV-seropositive. The chain recombines TRBV6-1 with TRBJ2-1; tentative D call: TRBD2 (6 bases). Source material: PBMCs. The DNA for the CDR3 is TGTGCCAGCAGTGCCGGGACTTCGTCCAATGAGCAGTTCTTC. Translation gives CASSAGTSSNEQFF.